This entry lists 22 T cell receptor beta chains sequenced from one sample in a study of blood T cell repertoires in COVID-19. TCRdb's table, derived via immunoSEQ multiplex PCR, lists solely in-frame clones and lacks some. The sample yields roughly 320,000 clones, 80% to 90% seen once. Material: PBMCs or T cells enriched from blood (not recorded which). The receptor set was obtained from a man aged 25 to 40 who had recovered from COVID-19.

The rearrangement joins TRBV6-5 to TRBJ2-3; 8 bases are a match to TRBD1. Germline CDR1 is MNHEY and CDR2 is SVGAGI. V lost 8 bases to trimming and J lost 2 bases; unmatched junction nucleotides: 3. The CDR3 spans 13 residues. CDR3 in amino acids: CASGTGPTDTQYF. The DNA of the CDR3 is TGTGCCAGCGGGACAGGCCCCACAGATACGCAGTATTTT.

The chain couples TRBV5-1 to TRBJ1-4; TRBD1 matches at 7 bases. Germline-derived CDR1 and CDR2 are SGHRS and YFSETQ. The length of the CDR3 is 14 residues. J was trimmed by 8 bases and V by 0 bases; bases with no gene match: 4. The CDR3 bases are TGCGCCAGCAGCTTGGCGACACAGGGGGAAAAACTGTTTTTT. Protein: CASSLATQGEKLFF.

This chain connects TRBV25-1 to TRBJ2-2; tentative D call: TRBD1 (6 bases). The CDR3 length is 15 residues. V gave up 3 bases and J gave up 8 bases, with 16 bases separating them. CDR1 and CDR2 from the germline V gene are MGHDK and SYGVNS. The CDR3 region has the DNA TGTGCCAGCAGTGAGTTGTTTGGGGGCCGAGGGGAGCTGTTTTTT. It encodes CASSELFGGRGELFF.

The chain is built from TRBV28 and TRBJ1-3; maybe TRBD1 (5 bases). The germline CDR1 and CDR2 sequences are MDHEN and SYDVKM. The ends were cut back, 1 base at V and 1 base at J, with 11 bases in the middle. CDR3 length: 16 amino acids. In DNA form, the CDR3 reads TGTGCCAGCAGTTTATACGACAGATTTTCTGGAAACACCATATATTTT. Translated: CASSLYDRFSGNTIYF.

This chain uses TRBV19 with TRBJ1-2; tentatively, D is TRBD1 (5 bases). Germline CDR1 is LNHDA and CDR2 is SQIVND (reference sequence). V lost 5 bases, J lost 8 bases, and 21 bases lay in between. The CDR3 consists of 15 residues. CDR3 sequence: CASSPNSAGKIGYTF. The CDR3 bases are TGTGCCAGTAGTCCCAACTCGGCAGGGAAAATAGGCTACACCTTC.

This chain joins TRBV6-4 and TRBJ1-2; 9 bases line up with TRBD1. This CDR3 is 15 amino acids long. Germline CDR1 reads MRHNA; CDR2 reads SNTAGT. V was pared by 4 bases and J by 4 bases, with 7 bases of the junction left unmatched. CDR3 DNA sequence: TGTGCCAGCAGTGCGGAGACAGGGGGAAGCTATGGCTACACCTTC. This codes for CASSAETGGSYGYTF.

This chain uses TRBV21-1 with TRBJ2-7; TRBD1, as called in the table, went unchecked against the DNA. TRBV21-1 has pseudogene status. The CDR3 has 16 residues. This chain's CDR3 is CASSKLCTGEGNEQYF. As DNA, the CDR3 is TGTGCCAGCAGCAAACTATGTACAGGGGAAGGAAACGAGCAGTACTTC.

CDR3 DNA sequence: TGTGCCAGCAGACAACAGGGGGTCACTGAAGCTTTCTTT. Translation gives CASRQQGVTEAFF. This chain connects TRBV12-3 or TRBV12-4 to TRBJ1-1; TRBD1 aligns across 8 bases. Trimming took 6 bases from V and 4 from J; bases not matched to a gene: 4. This CDR3 region has 13 residues.

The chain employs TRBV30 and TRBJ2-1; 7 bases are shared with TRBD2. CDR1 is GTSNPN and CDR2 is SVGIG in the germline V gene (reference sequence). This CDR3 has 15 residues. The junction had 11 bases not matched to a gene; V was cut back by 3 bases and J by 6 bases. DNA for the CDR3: TGTGCCTGGAGGCTCGGGACTAACACAGGCAATGAGCAGTTCTTC. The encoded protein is CAWRLGTNTGNEQFF.

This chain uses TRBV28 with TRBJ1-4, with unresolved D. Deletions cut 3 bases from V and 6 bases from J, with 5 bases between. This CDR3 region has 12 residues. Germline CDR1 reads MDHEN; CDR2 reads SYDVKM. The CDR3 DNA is TGTGCCAGCAGTTTCACGGATGAAAAACTGTTTTTT. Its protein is CASSFTDEKLFF. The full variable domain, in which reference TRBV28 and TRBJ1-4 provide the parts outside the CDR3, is DVKVTQSSRYLVKRTGEKVFLECVQDMDHENMFWYRQDPGLGLRLIYFSYDVKMKEKGDIPEGYSVSREKKERFSLILESASTNQTSMYLCASSFTDEKLFFGSGTQLSVL.

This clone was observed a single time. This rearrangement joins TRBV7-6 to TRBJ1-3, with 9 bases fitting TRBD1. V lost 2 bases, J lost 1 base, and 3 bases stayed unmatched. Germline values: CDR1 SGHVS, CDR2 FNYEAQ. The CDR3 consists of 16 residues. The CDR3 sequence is CASSLRDRVSGNTIYF. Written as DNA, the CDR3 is TGTGCCAGCAGCTTAAGGGACAGGGTATCTGGAAACACCATATATTTT. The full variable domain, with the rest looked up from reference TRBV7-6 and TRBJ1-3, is GAGVSQSPRYKVTKRGQDVALRCDPISGHVSLYWYRQALGQGPEFLTYFNYEAQQDKSGLPNDRFSAERPEGSISTLTIQRTEQRDSAMYRCASSLRDRVSGNTIYFGEGSWLTVV.

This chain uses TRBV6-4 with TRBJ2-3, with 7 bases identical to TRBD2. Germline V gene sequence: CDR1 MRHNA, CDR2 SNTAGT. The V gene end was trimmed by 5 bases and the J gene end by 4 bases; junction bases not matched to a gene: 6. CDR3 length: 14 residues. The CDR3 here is CASSPTSASDTQYF. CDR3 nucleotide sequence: TGTGCCAGCAGTCCTACTAGCGCCTCAGATACGCAGTATTTT.

The chain's CDR3 is CATSRGRDRGTDGYTF. The CDR3 DNA follows: TGTGCCACCAGCAGAGGCCGGGACAGGGGAACTGATGGCTACACCTTC. The V gene is TRBV15, the J gene TRBJ1-2; 10 nucleotides match TRBD1. The junction had 8 bases not matched to a gene; V was cut back by 1 base and J by 6 bases. Germline-derived CDR1 and CDR2 are LNHNV and YYDKDF (reference sequence). The CDR3 is made up of 16 amino acids.

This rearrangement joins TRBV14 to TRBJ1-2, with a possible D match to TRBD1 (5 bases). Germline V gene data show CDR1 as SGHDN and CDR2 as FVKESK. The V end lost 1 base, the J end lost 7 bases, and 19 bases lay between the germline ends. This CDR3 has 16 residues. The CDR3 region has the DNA TGTGCCAGCAGCCAAGGGCCTTCATGGGGCTCCCGTGGCTACACCTTC. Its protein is CASSQGPSWGSRGYTF.

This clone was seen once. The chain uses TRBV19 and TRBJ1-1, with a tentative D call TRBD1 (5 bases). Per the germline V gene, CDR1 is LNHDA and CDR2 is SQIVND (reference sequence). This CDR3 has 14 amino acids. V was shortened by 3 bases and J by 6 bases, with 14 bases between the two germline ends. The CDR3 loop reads CASSMGAGWAEAFF. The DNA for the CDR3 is TGTGCCAGTAGTATGGGCGCAGGGTGGGCTGAAGCTTTCTTT.

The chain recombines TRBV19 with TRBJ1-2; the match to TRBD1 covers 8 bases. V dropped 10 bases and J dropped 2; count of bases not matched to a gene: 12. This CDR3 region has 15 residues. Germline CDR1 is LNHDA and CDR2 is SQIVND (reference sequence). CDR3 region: CATFLGTGLNYGYTF. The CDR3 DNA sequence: TGTGCCACCTTCCTCGGGACAGGACTAAACTATGGCTACACCTTC.

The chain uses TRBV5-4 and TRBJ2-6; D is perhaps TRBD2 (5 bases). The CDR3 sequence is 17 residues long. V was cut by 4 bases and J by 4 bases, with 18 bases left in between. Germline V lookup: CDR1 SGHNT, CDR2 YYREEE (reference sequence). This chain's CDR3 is CASSLRSMGRGANVLTF. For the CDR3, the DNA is TGTGCCAGCAGCCTGAGGTCCATGGGGAGAGGGGCCAACGTCCTGACTTTC.

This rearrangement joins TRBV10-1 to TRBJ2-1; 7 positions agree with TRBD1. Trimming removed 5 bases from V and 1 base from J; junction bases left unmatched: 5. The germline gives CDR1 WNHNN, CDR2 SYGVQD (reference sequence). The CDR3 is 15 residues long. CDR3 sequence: CASSHYRGSYNEQFF. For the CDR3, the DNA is TGCGCCAGCAGTCACTACAGGGGATCCTACAATGAGCAGTTCTTC.

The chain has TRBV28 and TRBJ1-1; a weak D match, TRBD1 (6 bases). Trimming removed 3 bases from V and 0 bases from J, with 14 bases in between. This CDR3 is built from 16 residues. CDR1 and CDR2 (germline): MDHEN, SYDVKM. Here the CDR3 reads CASSLVRQVMNTEAFF. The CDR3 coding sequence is TGTGCCAGCAGTTTGGTCCGACAGGTTATGAACACTGAAGCTTTCTTT.

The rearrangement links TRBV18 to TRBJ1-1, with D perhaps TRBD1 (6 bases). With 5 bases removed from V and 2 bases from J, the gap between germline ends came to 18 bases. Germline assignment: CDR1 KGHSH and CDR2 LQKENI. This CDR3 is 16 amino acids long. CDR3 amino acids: CASSYRRQAENTEAFF. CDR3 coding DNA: TGTGCCAGCTCATACAGACGACAGGCTGAAAACACTGAAGCTTTCTTT.

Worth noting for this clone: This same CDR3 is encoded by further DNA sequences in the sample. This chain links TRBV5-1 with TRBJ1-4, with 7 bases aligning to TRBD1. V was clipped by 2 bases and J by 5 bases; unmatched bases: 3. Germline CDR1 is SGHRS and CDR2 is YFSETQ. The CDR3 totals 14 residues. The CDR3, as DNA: TGCGCCAGCAGCTTCAGGGGGGTCAATGAAAAACTGTTTTTT. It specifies CASSFRGVNEKLFF.

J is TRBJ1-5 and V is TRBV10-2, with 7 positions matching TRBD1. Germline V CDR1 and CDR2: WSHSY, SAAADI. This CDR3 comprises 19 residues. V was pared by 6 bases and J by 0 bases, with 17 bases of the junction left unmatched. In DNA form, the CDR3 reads TGCGCCAGCAGCTCCAGATTCCCAGGGGGGCCCTATAGCAATCAGCCCCAGCATTTT. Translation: CASSSRFPGGPYSNQPQHF.